This T cell receptor (beta chain) is from a study of T cells in Graves' hyperthyroidism and ophthalmopathy. Using RNA transcripts as the source, TCR beta CDR3 regions were amplified. HTBI primers were the set used in a first-round RT-PCR of the TCR CDR3. TCRdb independently ran MiXCR on the multiplex PCR reads; one entry per CDR3 protein. This sample has about 270,000 distinct CDR3 sequences, with around 22% found just once. Disease lasting under 3 months, a NOSPECS grade of at least 4, and a Clinical Activity Score of at least 3 were features of the ophthalmopathy patients. For the diagnoses, clinical symptoms, serum thyroxine and TRAb, thyroid ultrasound and orbital computed tomography were used. Study-level findings and limits: The model foresaw ophthalmopathy a median 6.5 months prior to onset. Researchers found most expanded thyroid clonotypes above 0.001 in blood as well.

This clonotype was seen many times. Antigen unknown. Trimming pared 0 bases from V and 3 bases from J, leaving 18 bases between. There are 17 residues in the CDR3. From germline, CDR1 is LGHDT and CDR2 YNNKEL (reference sequence). This chain joins TRBV3-1 and TRBJ2-7; the D is unclear. This receptor was obtained from a young man with Graves' ophthalmopathy. The sample consisted of blood. The DNA for the CDR3 is TGTGCCAGCAGCCAAGAATGGACCGAAATCCTCGGCTACGAGCAGTACTTC. Protein sequence: CASSQEWTEILGYEQYF.